This T cell receptor beta chain was obtained from a study of shared clonotypes between healthy human individuals. Points from the study as a whole: The sole specimen, blood, was sampled, and tissue repertoires likely differ. Represented genetic and exposure-history diversity was restricted by having few donors.

Note on this clone: Its antigen is unidentified.

Unsorted PBMC contributed approximately 0.3 ug DNA, tens of thousands of T cell genomes, to each replicate PCR. The repertoire was sequenced with immunoSEQ multiplex PCR; TCRdb's copy has only in-frame clones and lacks some. Seen here are some 490,000 clones, over 75% observed once, and the top ten hold over 9.5%. This CDR3 is built from 16 residues. V shed 4 bases and J shed 0 bases, with 17 bases lying between them. The chain is built from TRBV5-3 and TRBJ2-7; D might be TRBD1 or TRBD2, each matching 6 bases. TRBV5-3 is an ORF; its function is uncertain. This receptor was identified in a woman aged 40-49 years in good health. Some clones in this sample may be carry-over from other donors' samples. The sample comprised PBMCs. The CDR3 here is CARSPRCRGGSYEQYF. Here the CDR3 DNA reads TGTGCCAGAAGCCCCCGATGCAGGGGAGGCTCCTACGAGCAGTACTTC.